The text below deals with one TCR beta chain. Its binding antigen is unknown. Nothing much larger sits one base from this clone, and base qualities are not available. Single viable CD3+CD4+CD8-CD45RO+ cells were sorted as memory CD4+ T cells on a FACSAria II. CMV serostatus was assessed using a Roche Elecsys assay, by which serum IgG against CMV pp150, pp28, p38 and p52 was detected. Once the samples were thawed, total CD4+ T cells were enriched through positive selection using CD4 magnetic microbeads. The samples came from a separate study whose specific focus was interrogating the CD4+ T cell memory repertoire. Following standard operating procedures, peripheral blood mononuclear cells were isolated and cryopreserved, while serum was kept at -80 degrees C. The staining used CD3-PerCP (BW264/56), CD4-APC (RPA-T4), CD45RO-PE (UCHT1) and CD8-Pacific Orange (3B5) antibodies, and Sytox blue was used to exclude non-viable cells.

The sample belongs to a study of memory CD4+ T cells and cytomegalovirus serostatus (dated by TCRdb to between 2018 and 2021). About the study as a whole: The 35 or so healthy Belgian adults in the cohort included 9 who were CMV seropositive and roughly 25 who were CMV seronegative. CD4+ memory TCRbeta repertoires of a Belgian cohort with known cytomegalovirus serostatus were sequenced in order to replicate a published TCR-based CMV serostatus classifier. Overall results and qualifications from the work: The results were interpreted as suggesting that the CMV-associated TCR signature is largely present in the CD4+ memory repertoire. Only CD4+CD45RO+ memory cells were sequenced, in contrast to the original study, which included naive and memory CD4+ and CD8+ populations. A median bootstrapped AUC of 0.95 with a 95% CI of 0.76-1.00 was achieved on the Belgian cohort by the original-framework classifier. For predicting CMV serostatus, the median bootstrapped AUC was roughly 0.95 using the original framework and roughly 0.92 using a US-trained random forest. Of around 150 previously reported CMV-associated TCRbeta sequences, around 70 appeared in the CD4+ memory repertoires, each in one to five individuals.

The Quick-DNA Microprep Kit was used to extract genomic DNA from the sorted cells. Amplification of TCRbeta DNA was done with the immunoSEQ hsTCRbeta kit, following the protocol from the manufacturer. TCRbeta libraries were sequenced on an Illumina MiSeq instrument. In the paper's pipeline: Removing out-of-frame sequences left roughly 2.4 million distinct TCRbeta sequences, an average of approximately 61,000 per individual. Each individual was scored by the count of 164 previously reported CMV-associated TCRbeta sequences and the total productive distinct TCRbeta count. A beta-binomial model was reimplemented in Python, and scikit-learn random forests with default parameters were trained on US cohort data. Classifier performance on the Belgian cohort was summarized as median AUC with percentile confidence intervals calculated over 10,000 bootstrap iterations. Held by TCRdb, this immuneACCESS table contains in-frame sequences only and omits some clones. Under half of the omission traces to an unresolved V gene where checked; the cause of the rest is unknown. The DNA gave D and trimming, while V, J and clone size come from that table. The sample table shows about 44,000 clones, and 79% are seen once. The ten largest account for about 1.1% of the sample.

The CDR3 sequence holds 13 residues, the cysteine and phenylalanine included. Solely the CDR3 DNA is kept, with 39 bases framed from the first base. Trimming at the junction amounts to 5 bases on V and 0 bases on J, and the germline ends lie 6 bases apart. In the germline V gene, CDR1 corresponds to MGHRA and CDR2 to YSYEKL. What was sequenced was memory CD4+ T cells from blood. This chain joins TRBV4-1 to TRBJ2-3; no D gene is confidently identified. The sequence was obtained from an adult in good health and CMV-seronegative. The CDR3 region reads CASSLTSTDTQYF. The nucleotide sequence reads TGCGCCAGCAGCTTAACTAGCACAGATACGCAGTATTTT.